Presented here are 28 T cell receptor beta chains from one specimen sequenced in a study of post-analysis software for immune sequencing data (dated by TCRdb to about 2015). Study-wide findings and limitations: Four to six TRBV segments, including TRBV5-6, TRBV5-1 and TRBV20-1, were significantly more frequent in patients than controls.

Receptor amplification or capture employed PCR. Sequencing instrument: Illumina HiSeq 2500. Unique molecular identifiers were incorporated into TCR beta cDNA libraries to reduce PCR and sequencing biases. The public reads were reanalyzed by TCRdb: fastp trimming at Q25, MiXCR alignment, in-frame beta chains only. Records with the same CDR3 protein are collapsed into one entry carrying the most frequent genes and DNA. Counted in this sample were some 700,000 distinct CDR3 sequences; 59% of them appeared once. In total, the top ten clones hold 11% of the sample. No antigen is known for these receptors. The sequenced sample consisted of blood. The receptors come from a girl aged 2 to 9 with multiple sclerosis.

The gene calls are TRBV28 and TRBJ2-3, with 10 bases fitting TRBD1. Germline loops: CDR1 MDHEN, CDR2 SYDVKM. This CDR3 has 15 amino acids. Trimming at V came to 6 bases and at J to 8 bases, leaving 11 bases not matched to a gene. The CDR3 is CASSSTTGGFSTQYF. DNA of the CDR3: TGTGCCAGCAGCTCGACGACAGGGGGCTTCAGTACGCAGTATTTT.

This clonotype was seen only a few times. The V call is TRBV12-3 or TRBV12-4, the J call TRBJ2-1; no firm D call. This CDR3 spans 15 amino acids. Trimming removed 7 bases from V and 8 bases from J, with 21 bases in between. CDR3 nucleotides: TGTGCCAGCACCACTCCCTTCTTGCGGCACTATGAGCAGTTCTTC. It is translated as CASTTPFLRHYEQFF.

V usage is TRBV12-3 or TRBV12-4 and J usage is TRBJ2-1; 9 nucleotides match TRBD1. V dropped 9 bases and J dropped 8; count of bases not matched to a gene: 14. The CDR3 covers 15 residues. The CDR3 DNA follows: TGTGCCAGTCGACAGGGGGATAATTATAGTGATGAGCAGTTCTTC. It codes for CASRQGDNYSDEQFF.

This clonotype was recorded a few times. The V gene is TRBV7-3, the J gene TRBJ2-1, with 10 bases matching TRBD2. CDR3 length equals 15 residues. Germline V gene data show CDR1 as SGHTA and CDR2 as FQGTGA. J gave up 6 bases and V 5 bases, and 7 bases lay outside the gene matches. The CDR3 region is CASSRTSGEGNEQFF. Written as DNA, the CDR3 is TGTGCCAGCAGCCGCACTAGCGGGGAGGGCAATGAGCAGTTCTTC.

This clonotype was found a few times. This CDR3 reads CASSWGQGRVETQYF. CDR3 sequence (DNA): TGTGCCAGCAGCTGGGGACAGGGTCGGGTGGAGACCCAGTACTTC. V gene TRBV11-2 combines with J gene TRBJ2-5; 9 positions agree with TRBD1. Germline trimming cut 4 bases from V and 5 bases from J; bases unmatched to any gene: 8. The CDR3 contains 15 residues. Germline V gene data show CDR1 as SGHAT and CDR2 as FQNNGV. Looking up the rest from reference TRBV11-2 and TRBJ2-5 gives the full variable domain: EAGVAQSPRYKIIEKRQSVAFWCNPISGHATLYWYQQILGQGPKLLIQFQNNGVVDDSQLPKDRFSAERLKGVDSTLKIQPAKLEDSAVYLCASSWGQGRVETQYFGPGTRLLVL.

The gene calls are TRBV20-1 and TRBJ1-2; no clear D gene. The CDR3 loop spans 12 amino acids. Deletions cut 1 base from V and 4 bases from J, with 7 bases between. Germline CDR1 and CDR2: DFQATT and SNEGSKA (reference sequence). As DNA, the CDR3 is TGCAGTGCTAGAGGGCAGGCCTATGGCTACACCTTC. Translated: CSARGQAYGYTF.

V gene TRBV3-1 combines with J gene TRBJ2-1; 9 bases line up with TRBD2. The V segment lost 5 bases and the J segment 4 bases; nucleotides outside the gene matches: 6. The length of the CDR3 is 15 residues. Germline values: CDR1 LGHDT, CDR2 YNNKEL (reference sequence). The CDR3 spells CASSKGLAQYNEQFF. CDR3 coding DNA: TGTGCCAGCAGCAAGGGACTAGCCCAGTACAATGAGCAGTTCTTC.

This clonotype was detected ten times or more. The rearrangement uses TRBV9 and TRBJ2-3; D unresolved. CDR3 length: 11 residues. V was pared by 0 bases and J by 4 bases, with 0 bases between. In germline, CDR1 is SGDLS, CDR2 YYNGEE. The CDR3: CASSVADTQYF. DNA for the CDR3: TGTGCCAGCAGCGTAGCAGATACGCAGTATTTT.

The rearrangement links TRBV20-1 to TRBJ2-7; the match to TRBD2 covers 8 bases. Unmatched junction bases numbered 12, after V lost 3 bases and J lost 2 bases. The CDR3 is made up of 16 amino acids. Germline V gene data show CDR1 as DFQATT and CDR2 as SNEGSKA (reference sequence). CDR3 in amino acids: CSARGIRTSGTYEQYF. CDR3 sequence (DNA): TGCAGTGCTAGGGGGATCCGAACTAGCGGAACCTACGAGCAGTACTTC.

V is TRBV6-2 or TRBV6-3 and J is TRBJ2-3, with TRBD1 as a possible D gene (6 bases). Germline V gene sequence: CDR1 MNHEY, CDR2 SVGEGT. V lost 5 bases and J 0 bases, leaving 9 bases between the germline ends. This CDR3 spans 14 amino acids. The CDR3 DNA follows: TGTGCCAGCAGTAGACAGGATAGCACAGATACGCAGTATTTT. Amino acid sequence: CASSRQDSTDTQYF.

V is TRBV29-1 and J is TRBJ2-5; 10 bases are shared with TRBD2. V was pared by 4 bases and J by 5 bases, with 10 bases of the junction left unmatched. The CDR3 loop spans 15 amino acids. The germline V gene has CDR1 SQVTM and CDR2 ANQGSEA. The CDR3 reads CSVVGLADAGETQYF. In nucleotides, the CDR3 is TGCAGCGTTGTCGGACTAGCGGACGCGGGGGAGACCCAGTACTTC.

This clonotype came up a few times. The V call is TRBV10-3, the J call TRBJ1-2; TRBD1 is a possible D gene (5 bases). Per the germline V gene, CDR1 is ENHRY and CDR2 is SYGVKD. This CDR3 is built from 14 residues. V dropped 10 bases and J dropped 4 bases, with 19 bases sitting between them. This CDR3 reads CATLSPTGLYGYTF. Here the CDR3 DNA reads TGTGCCACTCTAAGCCCGACGGGGCTCTATGGCTACACCTTC.

This clonotype was observed a few times. This sequence joins TRBV12-3 or TRBV12-4 and TRBJ1-2; 7 bases line up with TRBD1. The J segment lost 4 bases and the V segment lost 4 bases, leaving 9 bases of the junction unmatched. The CDR3 extends over 15 amino acids. The CDR3 bases are TGTGCCAGCAGTTCAGAGCACCGGGACAGCTATGGCTACACCTTC. It is translated as CASSSEHRDSYGYTF.

J is TRBJ2-3 and V is TRBV2, with 7 nucleotides matching TRBD2. CDR1 is SNHLY and CDR2 is FYNNEI in the germline V gene. The ends lost 7 bases at V and 1 base at J; junction bases unmatched: 8. The CDR3 length is 15 residues. The CDR3 DNA sequence: TGTGCCAGCAAGGGGACGAGCGGGGGCACAGATACGCAGTATTTT. Residues: CASKGTSGGTDTQYF.

The chain combines TRBV4-1 with TRBJ2-2; 14 bases match TRBD2. Germline CDR1 reads MGHRA; CDR2 reads YSYEKL. The CDR3 has 17 amino acids. The V and J ends lost 3 bases and 4 bases, in that order; junction bases with no gene match: 4. DNA of the CDR3: TGCGCCAGCAGCCAGGGACTAGCGGGAGTCGGCACCGGGGAGCTGTTTTTT. This encodes CASSQGLAGVGTGELFF.

This clonotype was seen just once. This may be a read error, as it is one base from a much larger clone. The chain combines TRBV7-2 with TRBJ2-3; D is unclear. Per the germline V gene, CDR1 is SGHTA and CDR2 is FQGNSA. The CDR3 covers 11 residues. CDR3 sequence: CAGSRTDTQYF. In nucleotides, the CDR3 is TGTGCCGGCAGCCGCACAGATACGCAGTATTTT.

CDR3 coding DNA: TGTGCCAGCAGTTTGGTGAGGGATTTAGCCAAAAACATTCAGTACTTC. Translating gives CASSLVRDLAKNIQYF. The chain has TRBV12-3 or TRBV12-4 and TRBJ2-4; D may be TRBD2 (5 bases). This CDR3 is 16 amino acids long. Deletions cut 3 bases from V and 0 bases from J, with 12 bases between.

This chain joins TRBV9 and TRBJ1-2; D is undetermined. The V and J ends lost 4 bases and 6 bases respectively, with 13 bases between them. CDR3 length: 13 residues. CDR1 SGDLS and CDR2 YYNGEE come from the germline V gene. The DNA of the CDR3 is TGTGCCAGCAGCCCCCAAACCGGGCATGGCTACACCTTC. It translates to CASSPQTGHGYTF. The variable domain in full, completed from reference TRBV9 and TRBJ1-2, reads DSGVTQTPKHLITATGQRVTLRCSPRSGDLSVYWYQQSLDQGLQFLIQYYNGEERAKGNILERFSAQQFPDLHSELNLSSLELGDSALYFCASSPQTGHGYTFGSGTRLTVV.

This sequence joins TRBV5-1 and TRBJ2-3, with D possibly being TRBD1 (6 bases). The V end lost 4 bases, the J end lost 0 bases, and 12 bases lay between the germline ends. This CDR3 contains 15 residues. Per germline, CDR1 SGHRS and CDR2 YFSETQ. The CDR3 loop reads CASSGTMESTDTQYF. The CDR3, as DNA: TGCGCCAGCAGCGGGACAATGGAGAGCACAGATACGCAGTATTTT.

The chain couples TRBV12-3 or TRBV12-4 to TRBJ2-3; D remains unclear. The CDR3 is 14 amino acids. The V gene lost 7 bases and the J gene lost 5 bases, with 16 bases spanning the gap. CDR3 nucleotide sequence: TGTGCCAGCAATCCTAGAGTTGCGGTAGATACGCAGTATTTT. Translating gives CASNPRVAVDTQYF.

This chain links TRBV29-1 with TRBJ2-7, with TRBD1 as a possible D gene (7 bases). The CDR3 is 13 residues long. Trimming removed 3 bases from V and 3 bases from J, with 12 bases in between. Per germline, CDR1 SQVTM and CDR2 ANQGSEA. In DNA form, the CDR3 reads TGCAGCGTTGAGGCAGGGGGACTCTACGAGCAGTACTTC. Translation: CSVEAGGLYEQYF.

In its sample, this clonotype was seen a few times. The chain links TRBV4-1 to TRBJ2-3; 9 bases agree with TRBD2. The CDR3 covers 17 residues. Germline V gene data show CDR1 as MGHRA and CDR2 as YSYEKL. After removal of 3 bases from V and 0 bases from J, the junction contained 7 bases not matched to a gene. The CDR3: CASSQGAGGRSTDTQYF. The DNA of the CDR3 is TGCGCCAGCAGCCAGGGGGCGGGAGGGAGAAGCACAGATACGCAGTATTTT.

V usage is TRBV6-2 or TRBV6-3 and J usage is TRBJ1-2, with D possibly being TRBD1 (5 bases). The germline V gene encodes CDR1 MNHEY and CDR2 SVGEGT. The CDR3 runs 16 residues. V was clipped by 0 bases and J by 7 bases, with 18 bases between them. The CDR3 bases are TGTGCCAGCAGTTACTCGAACTTACAGCAGGGAAGTGGCTACACCTTC. This encodes CASSYSNLQQGSGYTF.

The chain has TRBV12-5 and TRBJ1-6; D ambiguous. Between the trimmed V and J ends, which lost 2 bases and 8 bases, there was a span of 16 bases. The germline V gene encodes CDR1 LGHNT and CDR2 FRNRAP. CDR3 length: 16 residues. The CDR3 DNA reads as TGTGCTAGTGGTTTGAGGACGGCCGGTGATCATTCACCCCTCCACTTT. Protein: CASGLRTAGDHSPLHF.

The chain carries TRBV12-3 or TRBV12-4 and TRBJ1-2, with D tentatively TRBD1 (5 bases). V was trimmed by 1 base and J by 8 bases, leaving 11 bases between them. This CDR3 has 13 amino acids. This CDR3 reads CASSLGEGRGYTF. DNA of the CDR3: TGTGCCAGCAGTTTAGGGGAGGGACGCGGCTACACCTTC.

This sequence joins TRBV7-2 and TRBJ1-2; a weak D match, TRBD1 (5 bases). The germline V and J ends were trimmed by 1 base and 0 bases, with 12 bases remaining between them. CDR1 is SGHTA, CDR2 FQGNSA, per germline. This CDR3 is built from 16 residues. CDR3 in DNA: TGTGCCAGCAGCTTAGATAATGAGGGGACTAACTATGGCTACACCTTC. It specifies CASSLDNEGTNYGYTF.

The gene calls are TRBV14 and TRBJ2-3, with D unclear. The CDR3 is 13 residues long. Per germline, CDR1 SGHDN and CDR2 FVKESK. CDR3 bases: TGTGCAACTTCCGAGCGCCACACAGATACGCAGTATTTT. Protein sequence: CATSERHTDTQYF.

The rearrangement joins TRBV5-1 to TRBJ2-5; tentatively, D is TRBD2 (5 bases). The CDR3 extends over 13 amino acids. Trimming removed 5 bases from V and 2 bases from J, with 10 bases in between. Per the germline V gene, CDR1 is SGHRS and CDR2 is YFSETQ. CDR3 loop: CASRYPGQETQYF. DNA of the CDR3: TGCGCCAGCAGGTATCCGGGGCAAGAGACCCAGTACTTC.